This T cell receptor beta chain was captured by sequencing in a study of blood T cell repertoires in COVID-19. Looking at the study overall: The United States, Italy and Spain provided the acute and convalescent COVID-19 samples.

Germline V gene data show CDR1 as SEHNR and CDR2 as FQNEAQ (reference sequence). The CDR3 is 15 residues long. V was trimmed by 0 bases and J by 6 bases, leaving 12 bases between them. The protocol was immunoSEQ multiplex PCR, while the TCRdb copy is restricted to in-frame clones and leaves out a portion. The repertoire holds some 80,000 clones, with approximately 84% as singletons. The origin of this receptor is a man between 60 and 75 years old with COVID-19, enrolled during active disease. The sequencing sample was made of peripheral blood. The V gene is TRBV7-9, the J gene TRBJ1-5, with D possibly being TRBD1 (5 bases). The CDR3 sequence: CASSLAQGIGQPQHF. The CDR3 DNA is TGTGCCAGCAGCTTAGCGCAGGGAATTGGTCAGCCCCAGCATTTT.